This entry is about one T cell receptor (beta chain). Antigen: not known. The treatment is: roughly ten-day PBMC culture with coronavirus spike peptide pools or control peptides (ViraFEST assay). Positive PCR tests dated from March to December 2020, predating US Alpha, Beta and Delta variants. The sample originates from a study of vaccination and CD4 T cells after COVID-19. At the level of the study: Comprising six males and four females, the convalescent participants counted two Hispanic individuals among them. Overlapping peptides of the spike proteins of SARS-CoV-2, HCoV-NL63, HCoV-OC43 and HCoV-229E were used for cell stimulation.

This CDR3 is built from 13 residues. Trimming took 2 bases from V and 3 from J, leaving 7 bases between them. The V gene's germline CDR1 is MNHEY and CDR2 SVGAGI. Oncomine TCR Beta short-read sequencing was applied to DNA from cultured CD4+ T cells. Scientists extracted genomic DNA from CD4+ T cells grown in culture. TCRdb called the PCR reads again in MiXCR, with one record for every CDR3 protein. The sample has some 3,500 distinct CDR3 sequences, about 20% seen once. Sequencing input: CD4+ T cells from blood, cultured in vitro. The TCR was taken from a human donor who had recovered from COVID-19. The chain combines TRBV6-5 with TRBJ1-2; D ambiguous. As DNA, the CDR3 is TGTGCCAGCAGTTACCTCCCCGACTATGGCTACACCTTC. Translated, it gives CASSYLPDYGYTF.